The present T cell receptor (beta chain) was sequenced within a study of blood T cell repertoires in COVID-19. Study in general: The United States, Italy and Spain provided the acute and convalescent COVID-19 samples. Sources were T cells, B-cell-depleted T cells, or PBMCs; the material itself was cDNA or gDNA.

Only in-frame clones appear in the TCRdb table, and some are missing; sequencing was by immunoSEQ multiplex PCR. Among 60,000 to 70,000 clones listed, approximately 84% were seen once. V gave up 3 bases and J gave up 3 bases, with 8 bases separating them. This CDR3 is built from 14 residues. CDR1 KGHSH and CDR2 LQKENI come from the germline V gene. The sequenced sample consisted of peripheral blood. The genes are TRBV18 and TRBJ2-2; D call uncertain. The TCR comes from a woman in her sixties or seventies with acute or convalescent COVID-19. CDR3 in DNA: TGTGCCAGCTCACCTTCCTACGACACCGGGGAGCTGTTTTTT. This translates into CASSPSYDTGELFF.